Following are 20 T cell receptor beta chains from one sample sequenced in a study of T cell clonality in common variable immunodeficiency. Study conclusions and caveats: Common variable immunodeficiency TCR beta sequences reportedly had fewer deletions and N-nucleotide insertions.

Sequencing used immunoSEQ multiplex PCR; TCRdb keeps in-frame clones, though not all of them. The data show roughly 3,100 clones, with none appearing a single time. The antigens these receptors bind are not known. The material sequenced was peripheral blood mononuclear cells. These receptors all stem from a human donor with common variable immunodeficiency.

With regard to this clone: The read ends 3 residues before the CDR3 terminus; that terminus is restored from the germline J gene. The genes are TRBV19 and TRBJ2-7, with D tentatively TRBD2 (7 bases). The CDR3 runs 13 residues. Trimming took 10 bases from V and 3 from J, leaving 16 bases between them. The germline V gene has CDR1 LNHDA and CDR2 SQIVND (reference sequence). Here the CDR3 reads CATWGGGGYEQYF. The part of the CDR3 DNA that was read is TGTGCCACCTGGGGAGGGGGAGGCTACGAG. The variable domain in full, with the rest retrieved from reference TRBV19 and TRBJ2-7, is DGGITQSPKYLFRKEGQNVTLSCEQNLNHDAMYWYRQDPGQGLRLIYYSQIVNDFQKGDIAEGYSVSREKKESFPLTVTSAQKNPTAFYLCATWGGGGYEQYFGPGTRLTVT.

This clone has just a few counts. Mismatch with germline at one junction end may stem from a read error. Coverage ceases 3 residues before the CDR3 finishes, and the germline J gene fills in the end. The V and J genes are TRBV19 and TRBJ1-5; TRBD1 agrees at 10 bases. The CDR3 runs 15 residues. CDR1 LNHDA and CDR2 SQIVND come from the germline V gene (reference sequence). The CDR3 DNA, read in part, is TGTGCCAGTAGTACGGACAGGGGGAGCAGTCAGCCC. Translated, it gives CASSTDRGSSQP. The full CDR3 is CASSTDRGSSQPQHF. Complete variable domain (other parts from reference TRBV19 and TRBJ1-5): DGGITQSPKYLFRKEGQNVTLSCEQNLNHDAMYWYRQDPGQGLRLIYYSQIVNDFQKGDIAEGYSVSREKKESFPLTVTSAQKNPTAFYLCASSTDRGSSQPQHFGDGTRLSIL.

Of note for this clone: The read finishes 3 residues shy of the CDR3 end, and the germline J gene is used to complete it. This chain connects TRBV30 to TRBJ1-5; 7 nucleotides match TRBD1. This CDR3 spans 15 amino acids. J was trimmed by 4 bases and V by 2 bases; bases with no gene match: 8. From germline, CDR1 is GTSNPN and CDR2 SVGIG (reference sequence). CDR3 in amino acids: CAWSSSGQFNQPQHF. CDR3 DNA (partial): TGTGCCTGGAGTAGCTCGGGACAGTTTAATCAGCCC.

This clone was counted a few times. Sequencing ends 3 residues short of the CDR3 end; the germline J gene provides the rest. J is TRBJ2-1 and V is TRBV20-1, with a tentative D call TRBD1 (5 bases). Trimming took 0 bases from V and 1 from J, leaving 13 bases between them. Germline CDR1 reads DFQATT; CDR2 reads SNEGSKA (reference sequence). This CDR3 is 16 amino acids long. The DNA read from the CDR3 is TGCAGTGCTAGAGATCTCTGGGCAGGGTCCTACAATGAG. It translates to CSARDLWAGSYNE. The full CDR3 protein is CSARDLWAGSYNEQFF.

This clone appeared many times. The CDR3 end is not reached by the read, which stops 3 residues before it; the germline J gene fills it in. V is TRBV18 and J is TRBJ1-2; no reliable D call. Deletions cut 3 bases from V and 4 bases from J, with 9 bases between. The germline V gene encodes CDR1 KGHSH and CDR2 LQKENI. The CDR3 has 13 amino acids. The CDR3 sequence: CASSPGAIYGYTF. CDR3 bases read: TGTGCCAGCTCACCGGGCGCAATCTATGGC.

Only a few counts were recorded for this clone. With the read ending 3 residues before the CDR3 end, the germline J gene is used to fill in that end. The chain recombines TRBV19 with TRBJ2-3, with 11 positions matching TRBD2. The germline gives CDR1 LNHDA, CDR2 SQIVND (reference sequence). This CDR3 has 16 residues. V shed 4 bases and J 0 bases; nucleotides not matched to a gene: 3. CDR3 region: CASSTGTSGSTDTQYF. The sequenced CDR3 bases are TGTGCCAGTAGTACGGGGACTAGCGGCAGCACAGATACG.

This clone appeared a few times. The missing CDR3 end, 3 residues past where the read stops, is filled in from the germline J gene. J is TRBJ1-4 and V is TRBV2; 9 bases are a match to TRBD1. The CDR3 runs to 15 residues. J was trimmed by 8 bases and V by 8 bases; bases with no gene match: 12. The germline gives CDR1 SNHLY, CDR2 FYNNEI. The CDR3 DNA, read in part, is TGTGCCAGCGACAAACAGGGGGCGGGAGGCGAAAAA. Protein: CASDKQGAGGEK. The entire CDR3 reads CASDKQGAGGEKLFF.

This clone has only a few counts. The CDR3 is cut off 3 residues early in the read; its end comes from the germline J gene. The chain carries TRBV5-6 and TRBJ1-2, with D perhaps TRBD1 (5 bases). This CDR3 is 15 amino acids long. V gave up 4 bases and J gave up 0 bases, with 13 bases separating them. CDR1 SGHDT and CDR2 YYEEEE come from the germline V gene. This CDR3 reads CASSRDGGPNYGYTF. CDR3 DNA (partial): TGTGCCAGCAGCCGAGACGGGGGACCTAACTATGGC.

This clone was seen repeatedly, ten times or more. The sequenced fragment ends 3 residues before the CDR3 boundary, so the rest is inferred from the germline J gene. The rearrangement joins TRBV6-4 to TRBJ2-2, with D possibly TRBD2 on 6 matching bases. V shed 0 bases and J shed 7 bases, with 9 bases lying between them. CDR1 MRHNA and CDR2 SNTAGT come from the germline V gene. The CDR3 contains 14 residues. The CDR3 sequence is CASSDSGGSGELFF. CDR3 bases read: TGTGCCAGCAGTGACTCGGGGGGTAGCGGGGAG.

There are a few counts of this clone. The read comes to an end 3 residues before the CDR3 does, leaving the germline J gene to fill in the end. This rearrangement joins TRBV18 to TRBJ2-7, with no clear D. The CDR3 spans 16 residues. From germline, CDR1 is KGHSH and CDR2 LQKENI. V lost 0 bases and J lost 2, with 14 bases in between. The part of the CDR3 DNA that was read is TGTGCCAGCTCACCACCGGTGAATTACAGACCCTACGAG. Translation: CASSPPVNYRPYE. The CDR3, in full, reads CASSPPVNYRPYEQYF.

Of note for this clone: Read coverage stops 3 residues before the CDR3 terminus; the germline J gene supplies the remainder. The V and J genes are TRBV19 and TRBJ2-5, with 10 positions matching TRBD2. CDR3 size: 17 residues. The germline CDR1 and CDR2 sequences are LNHDA and SQIVND (reference sequence). Unmatched junction bases numbered 14, after V lost 6 bases and J lost 4 bases. Incomplete CDR3 DNA: TGTGCCAGTAGCCGCCGAGGTAGCGGGGGGCGGGGAGAGACC. Translation gives CASSRRGSGGRGET. The entire CDR3 reads CASSRRGSGGRGETQYF.

As for this clone: From the germline J gene comes the end of the CDR3, since the read stops 3 residues before it. This chain links TRBV19 with TRBJ1-1, with a possible D match to TRBD1 (5 bases). Germline CDR1 is LNHDA and CDR2 is SQIVND (reference sequence). The CDR3 runs to 13 residues. The V end was cut by 6 bases, the J end by 1 base, with 9 bases between. CDR3 residues: CASRPRENTEAFF. The sequenced CDR3 bases are TGTGCCAGTAGACCCAGGGAGAACACTGAA.

CDR3 region: CASSIRPGDNQPQHF. The CDR3 bases that were read are TGTGCCAGTAGTATTAGGCCAGGGGACAATCAGCCC. This chain joins TRBV19 and TRBJ1-5, with a tentative D call TRBD1 (6 bases). The read ends 3 residues before the CDR3 terminus; that terminus is restored from the germline J gene. This CDR3 has 15 amino acids. The V end was cut by 3 bases, the J end by 3 bases, with 12 bases between. Germline CDR1 LNHDA, CDR2 SQIVND (reference sequence).

About this clone: The missing CDR3 end, 3 residues past where the read stops, is filled in from the germline J gene. This chain connects TRBV7-9 to TRBJ1-1; 7 positions match TRBD1. There are 14 residues in the CDR3. Germline trimming cut 5 bases from V and 5 bases from J; bases unmatched to any gene: 8. Per the germline V gene, CDR1 is SEHNR and CDR2 is FQNEAQ (reference sequence). The CDR3 region is CASSVQQGLTEAFF. CDR3 DNA, as far as it was read: TGTGCCAGCAGCGTACAACAGGGGTTGACTGAA.

This clone was detected a few times. The CDR3 here is CASSPLIDRGNTGELFF. CDR3 bases read: TGTGCCAGCAGCCCACTAATAGACAGGGGAAACACCGGGGAG. The chain links TRBV7-6 to TRBJ2-2, with 8 positions matching TRBD1. The read falls 3 residues short of the CDR3 end, and the missing part is taken from the germline J gene. This CDR3 spans 17 amino acids. Per the germline V gene, CDR1 is SGHVS and CDR2 is FNYEAQ. V lost 5 bases to trimming and J lost 2 bases; unmatched junction nucleotides: 10.

At least ten counts were recorded for this clone. Read data end 3 residues before the CDR3 end; the end is taken from the germline J gene. The rearrangement links TRBV7-3 to TRBJ1-2; D ambiguous. Germline loops: CDR1 SGHTA, CDR2 FQGTGA. Trimming took 8 bases from V and 4 from J, leaving 17 bases between them. The CDR3 is 14 amino acids. CDR3 residues: CASGPSGGPYGYTF. Incomplete CDR3 DNA: TGTGCCAGCGGGCCGAGCGGCGGGCCCTATGGC.

The CDR3 is CASSLAGRETYEQYF. The covered CDR3 bases are TGTGCCAGCAGCTTAGCGGGCAGGGAAACCTACGAG. The chain joins TRBV7-8 to TRBJ2-7, with a weak D call TRBD1 (5 bases). The CDR3 end falls 3 residues outside the read, so it is completed with the germline J gene. CDR1 SGHVS and CDR2 FQNEAQ come from the germline V gene. Trimming removed 0 bases from V and 2 bases from J, with 11 bases in between. The CDR3 extends over 15 amino acids.

In this sample, this clone turned up many times. The CDR3 extends 3 residues past the end of the read, so its final part is completed from the germline J gene. The chain links TRBV20-1 to TRBJ1-1; 8 bases agree with TRBD1. CDR3 size: 16 residues. Trimming at V came to 0 bases and at J to 1 base, leaving 7 bases not matched to a gene. The germline V gene encodes CDR1 DFQATT and CDR2 SNEGSKA (reference sequence). CDR3 DNA, as far as it was read: TGCAGTGCTAGAGACCCAAGGACAGGGAGGAACACTGAA. It translates to CSARDPRTGRNTE. The full-length CDR3 reads as CSARDPRTGRNTEAFF.

As for this clone: The CDR3 end lies 3 residues beyond the end of the read and is filled in from the germline J gene. The chain carries TRBV7-9 and TRBJ2-7, with TRBD1 identical over 7 bases. Germline loops: CDR1 SEHNR, CDR2 FQNEAQ (reference sequence). The CDR3 extends over 15 amino acids. With V trimmed by 2 bases and J by 2 bases, 6 bases remained unmatched. The CDR3 sequence is CASSLKSGTAYEQYF. CDR3 DNA, as far as it was read: TGTGCCAGCAGCTTAAAATCCGGGACAGCCTACGAG.

This clone came up a few times. The read comes to an end 3 residues before the CDR3 does, leaving the germline J gene to fill in the end. J is TRBJ2-2 and V is TRBV7-3, with 9 bases that match TRBD2. CDR1 and CDR2 (germline): SGHTA, FQGTGA. This CDR3 has 17 amino acids. J gave up 4 bases and V 5 bases, and 11 bases lay outside the gene matches. CDR3 DNA, as far as it was read: TGTGCCAGCAGCCCTGGGGGCGGGGGGGCCGTCACCGGGGAG. It translates to CASSPGGGGAVTGE. The entire CDR3 protein is CASSPGGGGAVTGELFF.